The rows below give T cell receptor beta chains drawn from one sample of a study of blood T cell repertoires in COVID-19. The method was immunoSEQ multiplex PCR; TCRdb's version includes in-frame clones alone and lacks a portion of them. The sample consists of about 160,000 clones, approximately 90% of them appearing once. Sequenced material: peripheral blood. These receptors were obtained from a man aged 18 to 30 with acute or convalescent COVID-19. CDR3s include the opening cysteine and the closing phenylalanine or tryptophan. Each record gives: D gene, V gene, J gene, CDR3 length, clone size, CDR3 protein, CDR3 DNA. D genes are given only for firm matches. The size of a clone is reported for some rows only, either as once, few or many, or as a class for expanded clones.

d_call: NA; v_call: TRBV6-4; j_call: TRBJ2-2; cdr3_length: 14; clone_size: NA; cdr3_aa: CASSTTTNTGELFF; cdr3_nt: TGTGCCAGCAGTACGACAACAAACACCGGGGAGCTGTTTTTT
d_call: TRBD1; v_call: TRBV15; j_call: TRBJ1-6; cdr3_length: 15; clone_size: once; cdr3_aa: CATSRDRQGNSPLHF; cdr3_nt: TGTGCCACCAGCAGGGACAGACAGGGCAATTCACCCCTCCACTTT
d_call: TRBD1; v_call: TRBV5-1; j_call: TRBJ2-5; cdr3_length: 16; clone_size: NA; cdr3_aa: CASSLVGAGGAETQYF; cdr3_nt: TGCGCCAGCAGCTTGGTGGGGGCAGGGGGAGCGGAGACCCAGTACTTC
d_call: NA; v_call: TRBV27; j_call: TRBJ1-2; cdr3_length: 13; clone_size: once; cdr3_aa: CASSPDKNYGYTF; cdr3_nt: TGTGCCAGCAGTCCGGACAAAAACTATGGCTACACCTTC
d_call: NA; v_call: TRBV5-1; j_call: TRBJ2-2; cdr3_length: 15; clone_size: NA; cdr3_aa: CASSLAGVETGELFF; cdr3_nt: TGCGCCAGCAGCTTGGCCGGGGTAGAGACCGGGGAGCTGTTTTTT
d_call: TRBD1; v_call: TRBV6-5; j_call: TRBJ2-7; cdr3_length: 13; clone_size: NA; cdr3_aa: CASRRDSSYEQYF; cdr3_nt: TGTGCCAGCAGGAGGGACAGCTCCTACGAGCAGTACTTC
d_call: NA; v_call: TRBV19; j_call: TRBJ1-4; cdr3_length: 13; clone_size: NA; cdr3_aa: CASSMAFNEKLFF; cdr3_nt: TGTGCCAGTAGTATGGCATTTAATGAAAAACTGTTTTTT
d_call: NA; v_call: TRBV5-1; j_call: TRBJ2-5; cdr3_length: 18; clone_size: NA; cdr3_aa: CASSFLPLTSLPKETQYF; cdr3_nt: TGCGCCAGCAGCTTCCTCCCCCTCACTAGCCTACCGAAAGAGACCCAGTACTTC
d_call: NA; v_call: TRBV18; j_call: TRBJ2-2; cdr3_length: 14; clone_size: once; cdr3_aa: CASSAEPFTGELFF; cdr3_nt: TGTGCCAGCTCCGCGGAACCATTCACCGGGGAGCTGTTTTTT
d_call: TRBD1; v_call: TRBV5-1; j_call: TRBJ1-3; cdr3_length: 16; clone_size: NA; cdr3_aa: CASSVGQGAAGNTIYF; cdr3_nt: TGCGCCAGCAGCGTCGGACAGGGGGCTGCTGGAAACACCATATATTTT
d_call: NA; v_call: TRBV18; j_call: TRBJ1-1; cdr3_length: 14; clone_size: NA; cdr3_aa: CASSLKEGNTEAFF; cdr3_nt: TGTGCCAGCTCACTCAAAGAGGGTAACACTGAAGCTTTCTTT
d_call: NA; v_call: TRBV6-6; j_call: TRBJ1-2; cdr3_length: 15; clone_size: NA; cdr3_aa: CASSYYSGQEYGYTF; cdr3_nt: TGTGCCAGCAGTTACTACTCAGGGCAAGAGTATGGCTACACCTTC
d_call: TRBD1; v_call: TRBV7-9; j_call: TRBJ2-5; cdr3_length: 16; clone_size: NA; cdr3_aa: CASSHPSDRAQETQYF; cdr3_nt: TGTGCCAGCAGCCACCCCAGCGACAGGGCACAAGAGACCCAGTACTTC
d_call: NA; v_call: TRBV5-1; j_call: TRBJ2-2; cdr3_length: 16; clone_size: NA; cdr3_aa: CASSLLEGPNTGELFF; cdr3_nt: TGCGCCAGCAGCTTGCTGGAGGGACCCAACACCGGGGAGCTGTTTTTT
d_call: NA; v_call: TRBV29-1; j_call: TRBJ1-2; cdr3_length: 13; clone_size: NA; cdr3_aa: CSVETGARYGYTF; cdr3_nt: TGCAGCGTTGAGACAGGCGCTCGTTATGGCTACACCTTC
d_call: TRBD1; v_call: TRBV3-1/TRBV3-2; j_call: TRBJ1-2; cdr3_length: 14; clone_size: few; cdr3_aa: CASSQRGQGGGYTF; cdr3_nt: TGTGCCAGCAGCCAAAGAGGACAGGGAGGCGGCTACACCTTC
d_call: NA; v_call: TRBV5-4; j_call: TRBJ2-2; cdr3_length: 16; clone_size: once; cdr3_aa: CASSLVGGQNTGELFF; cdr3_nt: TGTGCCAGCAGCTTGGTCGGGGGGCAGAACACCGGGGAGCTGTTTTTT
d_call: TRBD1; v_call: TRBV18; j_call: TRBJ1-1; cdr3_length: 14; clone_size: NA; cdr3_aa: CASSPEAGGTEAFF; cdr3_nt: TGTGCCAGCTCACCGGAAGCAGGGGGCACTGAAGCTTTCTTT
d_call: NA; v_call: TRBV10-3; j_call: TRBJ1-6; cdr3_length: 15; clone_size: once; cdr3_aa: CAIKERDTNNSPLHF; cdr3_nt: TGTGCCATCAAAGAGAGGGACACAAATAATTCACCCCTCCACTTT
d_call: NA; v_call: TRBV12-3/TRBV12-4; j_call: TRBJ1-2; cdr3_length: 13; clone_size: NA; cdr3_aa: CATDKGLGYGYTF; cdr3_nt: TGTGCCACCGACAAAGGATTGGGCTATGGCTACACCTTC
d_call: TRBD1; v_call: TRBV5-1; j_call: TRBJ2-2; cdr3_length: 15; clone_size: NA; cdr3_aa: CASNIPGGNTGELFF; cdr3_nt: TGCGCCAGCAATATTCCAGGGGGGAACACCGGGGAGCTGTTTTTT
d_call: NA; v_call: TRBV29-1; j_call: TRBJ1-1; cdr3_length: 13; clone_size: NA; cdr3_aa: CTATGGEITEAFF; cdr3_nt: TGCACCGCGACTGGGGGCGAAATCACTGAAGCTTTCTTT
d_call: NA; v_call: TRBV5-4; j_call: TRBJ2-1; cdr3_length: 16; clone_size: few; cdr3_aa: CASSSTAGLENNEQFF; cdr3_nt: TGTGCCAGCAGCTCTACTGCGGGACTGGAAAACAATGAGCAGTTCTTC
d_call: TRBD1; v_call: TRBV6-6; j_call: TRBJ2-7; cdr3_length: 14; clone_size: NA; cdr3_aa: CATLQGTVSYEQYF; cdr3_nt: TGTGCCACCCTGCAGGGGACAGTCTCCTACGAGCAGTACTTC
d_call: NA; v_call: TRBV5-5; j_call: TRBJ1-2; cdr3_length: 15; clone_size: NA; cdr3_aa: CASIPWTKPPYGYTF; cdr3_nt: TGTGCCAGCATCCCCTGGACTAAACCCCCCTATGGCTACACCTTC
d_call: NA; v_call: TRBV3-1/TRBV3-2; j_call: TRBJ2-1; cdr3_length: 14; clone_size: NA; cdr3_aa: CASSRQISYNEQFF; cdr3_nt: TGTGCCAGCAGTCGACAGATTTCCTACAATGAGCAGTTCTTC
d_call: NA; v_call: TRBV6-5; j_call: TRBJ1-5; cdr3_length: 14; clone_size: NA; cdr3_aa: CASSYRGGDQPQHF; cdr3_nt: TGTGCCAGCAGTTACAGGGGAGGTGATCAGCCCCAGCATTTT
d_call: NA; v_call: TRBV2; j_call: TRBJ1-5; cdr3_length: 14; clone_size: NA; cdr3_aa: CASSGQGDNQPQHF; cdr3_nt: TGTGCCAGCAGCGGCCAGGGCGATAATCAGCCCCAGCATTTT
d_call: NA; v_call: TRBV6-1; j_call: TRBJ2-7; cdr3_length: 16; clone_size: NA; cdr3_aa: CASSEDLRWGVYEQYF; cdr3_nt: TGTGCCAGCAGTGAAGACCTTCGTTGGGGCGTCTACGAGCAGTACTTC
d_call: NA; v_call: TRBV5-8; j_call: TRBJ1-5; cdr3_length: 15; clone_size: NA; cdr3_aa: CASSLGLYSNQPQHF; cdr3_nt: TGTGCCAGCAGCTTGGGACTTTATAGCAATCAGCCCCAGCATTTT